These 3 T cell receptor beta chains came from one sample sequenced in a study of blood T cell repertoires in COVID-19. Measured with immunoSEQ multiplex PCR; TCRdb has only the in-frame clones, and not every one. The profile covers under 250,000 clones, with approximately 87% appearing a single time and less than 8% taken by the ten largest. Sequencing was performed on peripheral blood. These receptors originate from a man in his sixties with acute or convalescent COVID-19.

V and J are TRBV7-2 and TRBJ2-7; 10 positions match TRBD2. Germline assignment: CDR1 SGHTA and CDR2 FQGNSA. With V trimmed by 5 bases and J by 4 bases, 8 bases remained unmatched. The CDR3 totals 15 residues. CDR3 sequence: CASSPGTSAWYEQYF. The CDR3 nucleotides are TGTGCCAGCAGCCCCGGGACTAGCGCGTGGTACGAGCAGTACTTC.

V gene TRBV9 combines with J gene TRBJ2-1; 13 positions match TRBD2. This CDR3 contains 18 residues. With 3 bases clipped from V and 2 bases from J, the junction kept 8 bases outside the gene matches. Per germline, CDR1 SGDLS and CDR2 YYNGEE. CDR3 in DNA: TGTGCCAGCAGCGCCTCCCTCACTAGCGGGAGGGCCTACAATGAGCAGTTCTTC. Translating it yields CASSASLTSGRAYNEQFF.

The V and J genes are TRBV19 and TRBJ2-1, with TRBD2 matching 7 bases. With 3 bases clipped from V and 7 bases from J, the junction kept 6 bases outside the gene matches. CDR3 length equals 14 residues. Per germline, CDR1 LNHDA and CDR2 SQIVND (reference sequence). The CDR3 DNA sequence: TGTGCCAGTAGTATGCGACTAGCAGGGAATGAGCAGTTCTTC. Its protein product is CASSMRLAGNEQFF. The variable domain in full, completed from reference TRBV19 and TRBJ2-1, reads DGGITQSPKYLFRKEGQNVTLSCEQNLNHDAMYWYRQDPGQGLRLIYYSQIVNDFQKGDIAEGYSVSREKKESFPLTVTSAQKNPTAFYLCASSMRLAGNEQFFGPGTRLTVL.